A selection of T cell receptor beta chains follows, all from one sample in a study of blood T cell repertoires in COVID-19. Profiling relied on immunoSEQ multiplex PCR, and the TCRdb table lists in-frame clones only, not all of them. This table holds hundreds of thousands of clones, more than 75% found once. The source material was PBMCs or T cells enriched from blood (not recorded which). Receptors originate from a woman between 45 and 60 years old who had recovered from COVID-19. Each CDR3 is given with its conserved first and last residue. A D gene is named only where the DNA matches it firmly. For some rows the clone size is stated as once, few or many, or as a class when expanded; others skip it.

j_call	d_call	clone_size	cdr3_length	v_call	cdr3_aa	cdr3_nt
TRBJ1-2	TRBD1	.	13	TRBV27	CASSYGTGRGYTF	TGTGCCAGCAGTTACGGGACAGGTCGGGGCTACACCTTC
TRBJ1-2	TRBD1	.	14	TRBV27	CASMDWTGRYGYTF	TGTGCCAGCATGGACTGGACAGGGCGCTATGGCTACACCTTC
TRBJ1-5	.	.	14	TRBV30	CAWSVLRSNQPQHF	TGTGCCTGGAGTGTACTACGGTCCAATCAGCCCCAGCATTTT
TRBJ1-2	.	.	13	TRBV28	CASHSQANYGYTF	TGTGCCAGTCACTCACAGGCTAACTATGGCTACACCTTC
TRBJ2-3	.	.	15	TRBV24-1	CATSDSGSYTDTQYF	TGTGCCACCAGTGACTCGGGATCCTACACAGATACGCAGTATTTT
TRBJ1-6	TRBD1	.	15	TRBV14	CASSTRTGLRSPLHF	TGTGCCAGCAGCACCCGGACAGGACTGCGTTCACCCCTCCACTTT
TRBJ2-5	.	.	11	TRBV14	CASSHGQTQYF	TGTGCCAGCAGCCACGGTCAGACCCAGTACTTC
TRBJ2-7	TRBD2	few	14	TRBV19	CASSSSGGRNEQYF	TGTGCCAGTAGTAGTAGCGGGGGCAGGAACGAGCAGTACTTC
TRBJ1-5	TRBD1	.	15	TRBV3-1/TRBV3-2	CASSPHRQGPQPQHF	TGTGCCAGCAGCCCACATCGACAGGGGCCTCAGCCCCAGCATTTT
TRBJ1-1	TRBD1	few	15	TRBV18	CASSPAGTGSTEAFF	TGTGCCAGCTCACCGGCCGGGACAGGGAGCACTGAAGCTTTCTTT
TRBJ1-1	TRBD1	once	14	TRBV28	CASSIYRGHTEAFF	TGTGCCAGCAGTATCTACAGGGGGCATACTGAAGCTTTCTTT
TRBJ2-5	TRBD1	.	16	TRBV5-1	CASSHGTGWLQETQYF	TGCGCCAGCAGCCATGGGACAGGGTGGCTTCAAGAGACCCAGTACTTC
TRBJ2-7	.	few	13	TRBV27	CASSRRVTYEQYF	TGTGCCAGTTCCAGGAGGGTCACCTACGAGCAGTACTTC
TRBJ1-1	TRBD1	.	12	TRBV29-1	CSVEAGGTEAFF	TGCAGCGTTGAAGCAGGGGGTACTGAAGCTTTCTTT
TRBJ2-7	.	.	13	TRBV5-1	CASSLGLRAEQYF	TGCGCCAGCAGCTTGGGTCTCAGGGCCGAGCAGTACTTC
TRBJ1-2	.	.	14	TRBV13	CASSLSGLRDGYTF	TGTGCCAGCAGCTTATCCGGTCTCCGGGATGGCTACACCTTC
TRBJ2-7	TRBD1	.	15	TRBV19	CASSTPDRGTYEQYF	TGTGCCAGTAGTACCCCGGACAGGGGGACCTACGAGCAGTACTTC
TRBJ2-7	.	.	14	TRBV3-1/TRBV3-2	CASSQYQGSYEQYF	TGTGCCAGCAGCCAATACCAGGGTTCCTACGAGCAGTACTTC